These T cell receptor beta chains were read from a single sample in a study of blood T cell repertoires in COVID-19. Assay: immunoSEQ multiplex PCR; the TCRdb copy retains only in-frame clones and omits some. The sample contains some 190,000 clones, roughly 80% of which appear only once. Input material: peripheral blood. The receptors were sampled from a human donor in a cohort sampled during active COVID-19. Each CDR3 is given without its conserved first and last residue. The order of the fields is clone size, V gene, D gene, CDR3 protein. The D gene is left open where the match is weak. Clone size, where shown, is once, few, many, or a class for clones that have expanded.

abundance: once; v_gene: TRBV15; d_gene: TRBD1; CDR3aa: ATSWDRGTGELF
abundance: NA; v_gene: TRBV2; d_gene: NA; CDR3aa: ASRFQGKNTEAF
abundance: once; v_gene: TRBV2; d_gene: TRBD2; CDR3aa: ASSVDSGGYNEQF
abundance: once; v_gene: TRBV5-1; d_gene: NA; CDR3aa: ASSLRRGQADTQY
abundance: NA; v_gene: TRBV2; d_gene: NA; CDR3aa: ASKEGGLTDTQY
abundance: once; v_gene: TRBV30; d_gene: TRBD1; CDR3aa: AWSATGLNQPQH
abundance: NA; v_gene: TRBV5-6; d_gene: TRBD1; CDR3aa: ASSLAGTASGANVLT
abundance: NA; v_gene: TRBV27; d_gene: NA; CDR3aa: ASSPSGSRGNQPQH
abundance: once; v_gene: TRBV9; d_gene: NA; CDR3aa: ASSVGVEGLQETQY
abundance: few; v_gene: TRBV12-3/TRBV12-4; d_gene: NA; CDR3aa: ASRYRETEAF
abundance: NA; v_gene: TRBV5-4; d_gene: NA; CDR3aa: ASSLAARGYT
abundance: NA; v_gene: TRBV19; d_gene: TRBD1; CDR3aa: ASSPGGSSYEQY
abundance: NA; v_gene: TRBV6-4; d_gene: TRBD2; CDR3aa: ASSLLAGGYNEQF
abundance: NA; v_gene: TRBV7-8; d_gene: NA; CDR3aa: ASSLGHDRQY
abundance: NA; v_gene: TRBV30; d_gene: TRBD1; CDR3aa: AWSATGSNYEQY
abundance: NA; v_gene: TRBV7-9; d_gene: NA; CDR3aa: ASSLLTGGNTEAF
abundance: NA; v_gene: TRBV5-1; d_gene: NA; CDR3aa: ASSSRQVEDGYT
abundance: NA; v_gene: TRBV10-3; d_gene: TRBD1; CDR3aa: AISDRTGSGGTEAF
abundance: NA; v_gene: TRBV20-1; d_gene: NA; CDR3aa: SASRGGGANVLT
abundance: NA; v_gene: TRBV6-6; d_gene: TRBD1; CDR3aa: ASSYSYRGTKNIQY
abundance: NA; v_gene: TRBV6-1; d_gene: NA; CDR3aa: ASSASYKDRLEDYGYT
abundance: NA; v_gene: TRBV6-1; d_gene: TRBD2; CDR3aa: ASSDGSGGANEQF
abundance: NA; v_gene: TRBV28; d_gene: TRBD1; CDR3aa: ASGDRWGGEQY
abundance: NA; v_gene: TRBV9; d_gene: TRBD1; CDR3aa: ASTERGQPTYGYT
abundance: NA; v_gene: TRBV19; d_gene: NA; CDR3aa: ASSIFSAPAGELF
abundance: NA; v_gene: TRBV29-1; d_gene: NA; CDR3aa: SAGDFSGANVLT
abundance: NA; v_gene: TRBV5-4; d_gene: TRBD2; CDR3aa: ASSYNRGIAGTHNEQF
abundance: NA; v_gene: TRBV28; d_gene: TRBD2; CDR3aa: ASPPSGMLDNEQF
abundance: NA; v_gene: TRBV2; d_gene: NA; CDR3aa: ASRVAEGLSRGYT